The sequence of this T cell receptor (beta chain) was determined in a study of cytomegalovirus exposure and HLA in healthy donors. V was clipped by 2 bases and J by 0 bases, with 14 bases between them. CDR1 is SGDLS and CDR2 is YYNGEE in the germline V gene. This CDR3 comprises 16 residues. PCR involved 60 Vbeta and 13 Jbeta primers. Original methodology: About 10 million shared chains were among about 80 million unique TCR beta chains counted in a later analysis. This table comes from immunoSEQ multiplex PCR, and its TCRdb copy is limited to in-frame clones, with some not included. That table supplies the V and J calls and clone size; D and trimming were determined from the DNA. The sample spans under 150,000 clones; the ten largest clones claim roughly 1.6%.

The clonotype comes from a middle-aged woman in good health and CMV-seronegative. The J gene is TRBJ1-1, the V gene TRBV9; the D gene is possibly TRBD1 (5 bases). Sequencing was carried out using PBMCs. The CDR3 coding sequence is TGTGCCAGCAGCGTCCCGACGGGGGGGGTGAACACTGAAGCTTTCTTT. As protein: CASSVPTGGVNTEAFF.